Below, one T cell receptor beta chain is given with its context. Deep was the level used in running the assay. Splitting of each subset's genomic DNA was done evenly across several immunoSEQ plates. Libraries were prepared by immunoSEQ multiplex PCR; TCRdb keeps only in-frame clonotypes and omits some of them. The sample comprises around 430,000 clones, roughly 77% of which are singletons, and about 12% rests with the top ten. CDR3 length: 11 residues. V shed 8 bases, J shed 2 bases, and the junction held 3 bases outside the gene matches. CDR1 and CDR2 from the germline V gene are DFQATT and SNEGSKA (reference sequence). There were only Caucasian adults among the donors, and all lived in Nashville, Tennessee. This sample is part of a study of shared clonotypes between healthy human individuals.

Sequencing was done on a sample of PBMCs. The TCR originated in a woman in her 40s in good health. Some clones in this sample may be carry-over from other donors' samples. V gene TRBV20-1 combines with J gene TRBJ2-7, with 7 bases matching TRBD1. The CDR3 DNA is TGCAGTACCACAGGGGCCTACGAGCAGTACTTC. This encodes CSTTGAYEQYF.